The subject of this entry is one T cell receptor beta chain. As yet, its antigen is unknown. This sample is drawn from a study of OX40 agonist ivuxolimab in advanced cancers. Study results and caveats: Expanded peripheral T cell antigen specificity was not determined.

Libraries were prepared by immunoSEQ multiplex PCR; TCRdb keeps only in-frame clonotypes and omits some of them. The sample shows about 94,000 clones, 92% of them seen only once. Trimming took 3 bases from V and 6 from J; bases not matched to a gene: 17. CDR1 SGDLS and CDR2 YYNGEE come from the germline V gene. CDR3 size: 18 residues. The clonotype comes from an adult with an advanced solid tumor such as melanoma, head and neck, liver or kidney cancer. This sample comprised CD4+ or CD8+ T cells sorted from blood, obtained in a trial of the OX40 agonist ivuxolimab. The J gene is TRBJ2-3, the V gene TRBV9, with 9 nucleotides matching TRBD2. CDR3 sequence reads: CASSAYDAGGPVTDTQYF. The CDR3 DNA is TGTGCCAGCAGCGCGTATGACGCGGGAGGGCCGGTTACCGATACGCAGTATTTT. The whole variable domain, remainder taken from reference TRBV9 and TRBJ2-3, is DSGVTQTPKHLITATGQRVTLRCSPRSGDLSVYWYQQSLDQGLQFLIQYYNGEERAKGNILERFSAQQFPDLHSELNLSSLELGDSALYFCASSAYDAGGPVTDTQYFGPGTRLTVL.